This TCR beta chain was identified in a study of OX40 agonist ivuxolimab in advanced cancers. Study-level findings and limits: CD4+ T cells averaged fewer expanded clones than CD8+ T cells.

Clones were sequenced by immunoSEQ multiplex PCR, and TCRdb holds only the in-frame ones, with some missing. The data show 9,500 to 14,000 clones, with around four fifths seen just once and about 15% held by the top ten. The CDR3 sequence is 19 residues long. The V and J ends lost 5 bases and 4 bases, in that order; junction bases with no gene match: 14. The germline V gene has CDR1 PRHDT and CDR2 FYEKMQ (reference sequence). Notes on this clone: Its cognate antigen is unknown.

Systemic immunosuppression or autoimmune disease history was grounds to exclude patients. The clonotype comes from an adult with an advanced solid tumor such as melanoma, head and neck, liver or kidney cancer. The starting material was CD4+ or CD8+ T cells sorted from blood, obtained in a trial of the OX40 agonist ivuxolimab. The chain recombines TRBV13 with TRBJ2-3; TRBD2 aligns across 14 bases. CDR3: CASSKVAGLAGDSPDTQYF. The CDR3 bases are TGTGCCAGCAGCAAAGTGGCGGGACTAGCGGGGGATTCCCCAGATACGCAGTATTTT.